Following are 5 T cell receptor beta chains from one sample sequenced in a study of blood T cell repertoires in COVID-19. The assay was immunoSEQ multiplex PCR, and TCRdb's table has in-frame clones only and misses some. In the table there are roughly 200,000 clones, roughly 84% of which are singletons. The material sequenced was peripheral blood. These receptors came from a woman over 75 with COVID-19, enrolled during active disease.

This clone was seen only a few times. The V call is TRBV11-3, the J call TRBJ2-1; D is ambiguous. Looked up from germline, CDR1 is SGHNT and CDR2 is YENEEA. This CDR3 spans 14 amino acids. V was shortened by 0 bases and J by 5 bases, with 8 bases between the two germline ends. For the CDR3, the DNA is TGTGCCAGCAGCTTAGATCTCACAGACAATGAGCAGTTCTTC. Encoded protein: CASSLDLTDNEQFF.

The chain couples TRBV19 to TRBJ2-5; D gene ambiguous. The CDR3 spans 17 residues. Germline V gives CDR1 LNHDA, CDR2 SQIVND (reference sequence). V dropped 0 bases and J dropped 9 bases, with 23 bases sitting between them. The CDR3 DNA reads TGTGCCAGTAGTATAGATCCCAAACCTACCCAGCCGAGGTCCCAGTACTTC. Translated, it gives CASSIDPKPTQPRSQYF. The whole variable domain, remainder taken from reference TRBV19 and TRBJ2-5, is DGGITQSPKYLFRKEGQNVTLSCEQNLNHDAMYWYRQDPGQGLRLIYYSQIVNDFQKGDIAEGYSVSREKKESFPLTVTSAQKNPTAFYLCASSIDPKPTQPRSQYFGPGTRLLVL.

DNA of the CDR3: TGTGCCAGCAGTTACTCGGGCAGGGACACTGAAGCTTTCTTT. The encoded protein is CASSYSGRDTEAFF. J is TRBJ1-1 and V is TRBV6-5, with TRBD1 as a possible D gene (5 bases). Trimming removed 0 bases at V and 3 bases at J, with 8 bases between. CDR1 and CDR2 (germline): MNHEY, SVGAGI. The CDR3 is made up of 14 amino acids.

This chain connects TRBV3-1 (or the pseudogene TRBV3-2) to TRBJ1-6, with a weak D call TRBD1 (6 bases). CDR3 length: 16 amino acids. The germline CDR1 and CDR2 sequences are LGHDT and YNNKEL (reference sequence). The ends were cut back, 1 base at V and 4 bases at J, with 11 bases in the middle. The CDR3: CASSQGGGAYNSPLHF. DNA for the CDR3: TGTGCCAGCAGCCAAGGAGGGGGTGCTTATAATTCACCCCTCCACTTT.

V is TRBV4-1 and J is TRBJ2-7; possible D gene TRBD2, 6 bases. The CDR3 is 15 residues long. Germline CDR1 reads MGHRA; CDR2 reads YSYEKL. V shed 0 bases and J shed 6 bases, with 15 bases lying between them. The CDR3 DNA sequence: TGCGCCAGCAGCCAAGATAGCGGCGGTTTTCCCGAGCAGTACTTC. Amino acid sequence: CASSQDSGGFPEQYF.